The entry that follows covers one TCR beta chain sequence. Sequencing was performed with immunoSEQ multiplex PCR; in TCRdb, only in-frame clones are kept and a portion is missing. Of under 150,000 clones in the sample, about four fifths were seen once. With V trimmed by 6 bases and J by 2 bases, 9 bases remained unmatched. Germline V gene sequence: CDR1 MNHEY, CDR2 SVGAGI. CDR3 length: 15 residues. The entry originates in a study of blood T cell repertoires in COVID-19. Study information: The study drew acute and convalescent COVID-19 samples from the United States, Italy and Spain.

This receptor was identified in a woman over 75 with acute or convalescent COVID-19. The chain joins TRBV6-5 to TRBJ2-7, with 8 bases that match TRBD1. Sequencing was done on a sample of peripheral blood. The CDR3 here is CASSGGQGDPYEQYF. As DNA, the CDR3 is TGTGCCAGCAGCGGCGGACAGGGCGACCCCTACGAGCAGTACTTC.